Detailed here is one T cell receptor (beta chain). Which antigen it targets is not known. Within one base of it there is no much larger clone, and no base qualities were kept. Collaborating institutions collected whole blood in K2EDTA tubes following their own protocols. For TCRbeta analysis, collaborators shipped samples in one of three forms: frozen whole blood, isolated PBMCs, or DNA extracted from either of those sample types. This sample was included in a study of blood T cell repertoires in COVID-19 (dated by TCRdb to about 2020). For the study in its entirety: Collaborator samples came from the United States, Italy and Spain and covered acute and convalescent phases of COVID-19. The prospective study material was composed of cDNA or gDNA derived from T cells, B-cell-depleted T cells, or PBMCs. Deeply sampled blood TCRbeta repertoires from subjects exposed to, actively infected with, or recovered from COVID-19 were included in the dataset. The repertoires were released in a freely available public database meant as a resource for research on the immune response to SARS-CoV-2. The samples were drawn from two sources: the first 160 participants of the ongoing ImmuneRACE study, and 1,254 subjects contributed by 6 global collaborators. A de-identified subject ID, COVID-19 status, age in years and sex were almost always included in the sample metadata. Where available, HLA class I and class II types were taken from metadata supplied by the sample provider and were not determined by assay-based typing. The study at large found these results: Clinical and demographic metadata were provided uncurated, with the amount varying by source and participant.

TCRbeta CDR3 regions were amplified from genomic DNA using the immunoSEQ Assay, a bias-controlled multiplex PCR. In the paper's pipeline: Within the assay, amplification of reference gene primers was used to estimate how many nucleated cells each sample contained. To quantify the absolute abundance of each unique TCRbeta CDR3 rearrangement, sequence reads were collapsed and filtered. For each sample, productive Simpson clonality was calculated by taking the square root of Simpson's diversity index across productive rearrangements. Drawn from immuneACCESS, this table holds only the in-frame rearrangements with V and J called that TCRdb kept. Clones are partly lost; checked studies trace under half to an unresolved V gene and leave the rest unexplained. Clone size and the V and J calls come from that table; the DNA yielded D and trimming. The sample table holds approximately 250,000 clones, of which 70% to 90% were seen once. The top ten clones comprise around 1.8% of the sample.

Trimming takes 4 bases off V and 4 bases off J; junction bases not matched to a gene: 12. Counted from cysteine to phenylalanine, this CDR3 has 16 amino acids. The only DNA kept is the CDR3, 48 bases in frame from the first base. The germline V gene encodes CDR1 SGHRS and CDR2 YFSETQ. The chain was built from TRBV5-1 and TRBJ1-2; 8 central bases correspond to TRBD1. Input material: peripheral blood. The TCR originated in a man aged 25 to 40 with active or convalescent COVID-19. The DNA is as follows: TGCGCCAGCAGCAAGAATACAGGGGGAGGCATCTATGGCTACACCTTC. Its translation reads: CASSKNTGGGIYGYTF.